There are many counts of the clone carrying this TCR beta chain. These data belong to a study of T cells after yellow fever vaccination. The CDR3 has 13 amino acids. Deletions cut 5 bases from V and 4 bases from J, with 11 bases between. Looked up from germline, CDR1 is SEHNR and CDR2 is FQNEAQ (reference sequence). TCRdb redid the calling of the 5' RACE reads with MiXCR, one entry per CDR3 protein. The sample includes more than 200,000 distinct CDR3 sequences, approximately 3.5% of them seen just once. The clonotype comes from a man younger than 35 who received the YFV17D yellow fever vaccine. V usage is TRBV7-9 and J usage is TRBJ2-5; a possible D gene is TRBD2 (6 bases). Source: PBMCs, taken 15 days after the yellow fever booster vaccination. The CDR3 sequence: CASSAGSGETQYF. CDR3 DNA: TGTGCCAGCAGCGCGGGAAGTGGAGAGACCCAGTACTTC.